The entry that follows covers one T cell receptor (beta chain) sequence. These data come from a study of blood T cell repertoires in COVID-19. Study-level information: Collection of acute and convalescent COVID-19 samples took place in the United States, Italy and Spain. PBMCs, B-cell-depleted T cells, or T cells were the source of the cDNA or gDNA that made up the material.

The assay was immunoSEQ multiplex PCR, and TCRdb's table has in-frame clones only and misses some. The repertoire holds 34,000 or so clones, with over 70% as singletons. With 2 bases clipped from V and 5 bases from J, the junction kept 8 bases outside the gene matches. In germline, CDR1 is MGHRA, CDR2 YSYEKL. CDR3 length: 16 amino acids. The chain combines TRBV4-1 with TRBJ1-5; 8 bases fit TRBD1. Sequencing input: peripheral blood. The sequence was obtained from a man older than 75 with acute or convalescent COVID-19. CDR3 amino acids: CASSQRQGINDQPQHF. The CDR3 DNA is TGCGCCAGCAGCCAACGACAGGGGATAAACGATCAGCCCCAGCATTTT.